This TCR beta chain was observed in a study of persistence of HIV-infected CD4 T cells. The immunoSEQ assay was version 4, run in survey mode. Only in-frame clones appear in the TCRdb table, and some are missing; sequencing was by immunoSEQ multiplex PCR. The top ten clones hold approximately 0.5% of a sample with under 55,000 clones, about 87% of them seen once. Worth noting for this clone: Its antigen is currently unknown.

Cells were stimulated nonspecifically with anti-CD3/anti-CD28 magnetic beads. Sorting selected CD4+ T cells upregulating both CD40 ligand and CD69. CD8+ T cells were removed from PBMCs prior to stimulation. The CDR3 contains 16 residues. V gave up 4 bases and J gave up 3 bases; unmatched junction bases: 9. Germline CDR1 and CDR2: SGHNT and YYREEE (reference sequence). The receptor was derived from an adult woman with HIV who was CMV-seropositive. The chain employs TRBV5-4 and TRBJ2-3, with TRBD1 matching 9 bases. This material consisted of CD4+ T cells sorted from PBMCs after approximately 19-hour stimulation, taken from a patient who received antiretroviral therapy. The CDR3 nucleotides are TGTGCCAGCAGCCGAGGAACAGACAGGGGGACAGATACGCAGTATTTT. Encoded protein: CASSRGTDRGTDTQYF.